The rows below give T cell receptor beta chains drawn from one sample of a study of T cell responses to AZD1222 COVID-19 vaccine. Assay used: immunoSEQ multiplex PCR; TCRdb lists only in-frame clones, some missing. The data show about 110,000 clones, with about 80% seen just once and roughly 9% held by the top ten. Here the sequenced sample was peripheral blood, taken on day 0 of AZD1222 vaccination. Receptors were obtained from an adult in good health. The CDR3 runs from the conserved cysteine through the conserved F or W. Each record gives: V gene, CDR3 length, J gene, D gene, clone size, CDR3 DNA, CDR3 protein. D genes are given only for firm matches. The size of a clone is reported for some rows only, either as once, few or many, or as a class for expanded clones.

TRBV4-1,15,TRBJ2-2,TRBD2,-,TGCGCCAGCAGATCGGGAGGGCAATTTCCCGGGGAGCTGTTTTTT,CASRSGGQFPGELFF
TRBV28,12,TRBJ1-6,-,-,TGTGCCAGCAGGTCCGGACGTTCACCCCTCCACTTT,CASRSGRSPLHF
TRBV19,14,TRBJ1-4,-,-,TGTGCCAGTAACCCGACAGGCGGAGATGAAAAACTGTTTTTT,CASNPTGGDEKLFF
TRBV3-1/TRBV3-2,14,TRBJ2-1,TRBD2,-,TGTGCCAGCAGGATGGAGCGGGAGGAGGATGAGCAGTTCTTC,CASRMEREEDEQFF
TRBV7-2,12,TRBJ1-5,-,-,TGTGCCAGCAGCTTAGCCAATCAGCCCCAGCATTTT,CASSLANQPQHF
TRBV29-1,12,TRBJ1-2,TRBD1,-,TGCAGCGTTGGGGACAGAGTTTATGGCTACACCTTC,CSVGDRVYGYTF
TRBV5-6,15,TRBJ2-5,-,-,TGTGCCAGCAGCTTGGCAGGGGGGCCCTTAGAGACCCAGTACTTC,CASSLAGGPLETQYF
TRBV5-1,14,TRBJ1-5,-,-,-,CASSFGPGNQPQHF
TRBV5-5,13,TRBJ2-2,-,many,TGTGCCAGCAGCCGGGCCCCGGCCGGGGAGCTGTTTTTT,CASSRAPAGELFF
TRBV4-1,16,TRBJ1-5,-,-,TGCGCCAGCAGCCTTTTTTTGATGTTGGGCAATCAGCCCCAGCATTTT,CASSLFLMLGNQPQHF
TRBV28,16,TRBJ2-2,TRBD2,few,TGTGCCAGCAGCGTGCTAGCGGGAGAAAGGACCGGGGAGCTGTTTTTT,CASSVLAGERTGELFF
TRBV4-1,13,TRBJ2-7,-,-,TGCGCCAGCAGCTGGTGGATTTCCAACGAGCAGTACTTC,CASSWWISNEQYF
TRBV6-1,15,TRBJ1-2,TRBD1,-,TGTGCCAGCAGTGACGCCGACAGGGCGCACTATGGCTACACCTTC,CASSDADRAHYGYTF
TRBV27,15,TRBJ1-5,-,-,TGTGCCAGCACTTCGACCAGGGGAAGCGTTCAGCCCCAGCATTTT,CASTSTRGSVQPQHF
TRBV2,15,TRBJ1-4,TRBD1,-,TGTGCCAGCAGCCTCCGGACAGGGTCTAATGAAAAACTGTTTTTT,CASSLRTGSNEKLFF
TRBV7-2,12,TRBJ1-6,-,-,TGTGCCAGCAGCACAGGGAATTCACCCCTCCACTTT,CASSTGNSPLHF
TRBV6-5,13,TRBJ2-7,-,-,TGTGCCAGCAGTTACTCAGGAGCCTACGAGCAGTACTTC,CASSYSGAYEQYF
TRBV19,14,TRBJ1-2,TRBD1,-,TGTGCCAGTAATCCGGGCGTCAGGGGGCTCGGCTACACCTTC,CASNPGVRGLGYTF
TRBV6-5,12,TRBJ1-1,-,-,TGTGCCAGCAGATCCGGGAACACTGAAGCTTTCTTT,CASRSGNTEAFF
TRBV19,19,TRBJ1-2,TRBD1,-,TGTGCCAGTAGTATAACGATTGGGACAGGGAGCGCGGGGGGCTATGGCTACACCTTC,CASSITIGTGSAGGYGYTF
TRBV28,12,TRBJ2-7,-,-,TGTGCCAGCAGGGGTTTAGCCTGGGAGCAGTACTTC,CASRGLAWEQYF
TRBV19,15,TRBJ1-4,-,medium-sized,TGTGCCAGTAGTAAGGCTTGGGGGGGGACTGAAAAACTGTTTTTT,CASSKAWGGTEKLFF